This T cell receptor (beta chain) was documented in a study of a mutant IDH1 vaccine in newly diagnosed glioma. Turning to the study itself: Patients received vaccination from 4-6 weeks after radiotherapy alone, or with temozolomide cycles. Previous care, which was radiotherapy, temozolomide, or both, most often involved both.

Time point reported: week 47, end of study. A single vaccine dose contained 300 ug of mutant IDH1 20-mer peptide, and topical imiquimod was used with it. There were eight vaccinations for patients, given in weeks 1, 3, 5, 7, 11, 15, 19 and 23. New IDH1-mutant, ATRX-lost WHO grade 3 or 4 astrocytomas occurred in donors. Worth noting for this clone: What it binds is not known.

Trimming took off 3 bases at V and 1 base at J, with 11 bases between the two ends. The germline gives CDR1 SGHAT, CDR2 FQNNGV. The length of the CDR3 is 15 residues. The repertoire was sequenced with immunoSEQ multiplex PCR; TCRdb's copy has only in-frame clones and lacks some. The data contain about 59,000 clones, over 80% of them singletons. The sample was PBMCs, taken from a glioma patient whose treatment included an IDH1 peptide vaccine. The origin of this receptor is a man aged 25 to 40 with glioma. V is TRBV11-2 and J is TRBJ2-3; TRBD1 might be the D (6 bases). The CDR3 nucleotides are TGTGCCAGCAGCTTTTCAGGGGACCGCACAGATACGCAGTATTTT. It specifies CASSFSGDRTDTQYF.